These T cell receptor beta chains were read from a single sample in a study of cytomegalovirus exposure and HLA in healthy donors. The data were produced by immunoSEQ multiplex PCR, yet TCRdb's version contains in-frame clones alone and is incomplete. Its table lists over 200,000 clones. What was sequenced was PBMCs. These receptor sequences come from a woman under 40 in good health and CMV-seropositive. The CDR3 runs from the conserved cysteine through the conserved F or W. A D gene is named only where the DNA matches it firmly.

TRBD2	TRBV7-2	TRBJ2-1	CASSLDVTSVFNEQFF	TGTGCCAGCAGCTTAGACGTGACTAGCGTGTTCAATGAGCAGTTCTTC
.	TRBV4-3	TRBJ2-3	CASSPRDQEGDTQYF	TGCGCCAGCAGCCCCCGGGACCAGGAGGGAGATACGCAGTATTTT
TRBD2	TRBV5-4	TRBJ2-1	CASSWQLADNEQFF	TGTGCCAGCAGCTGGCAACTAGCGGACAATGAGCAGTTCTTC
TRBD2	TRBV14	TRBJ2-3	CASSRYRTLAGDTDTQYF	TGTGCCAGCAGTCGTTACAGGACGCTAGCGGGGGACACAGATACGCAGTATTTT
.	TRBV29-1	TRBJ2-2	CSVSRQSNTGELFF	TGCAGCGTATCCCGACAGTCGAACACCGGGGAGCTGTTTTTT
TRBD1	TRBV28	TRBJ1-2	CASSAYTGALYGYTF	TGTGCCAGCAGTGCTTACACAGGGGCCCTCTATGGCTACACCTTC
.	TRBV9	TRBJ2-3	CASSSRGREDTQYF	TGTGCCAGCAGCTCTAGGGGGAGGGAGGATACGCAGTATTTT
TRBD1	TRBV29-1	TRBJ2-1	CSAGTGGNEQFF	TGCAGCGCCGGGACAGGGGGCAATGAGCAGTTCTTC
.	TRBV19	TRBJ1-2	CASSGQSNYGYTF	TGTGCCAGTAGTGGACAGTCTAACTATGGCTACACCTTC
.	TRBV7-8	TRBJ2-7	CASSLGSAEIPYEQYF	TGTGCCAGCAGCTTAGGAAGTGCGGAAATCCCCTACGAGCAGTACTTC
TRBD2	TRBV28	TRBJ2-7	CASSLWSGSGRASENEQYF	TGTGCCAGCAGTTTATGGTCGGGTAGCGGGAGGGCTTCAGAAAACGAGCAGTACTTC
.	TRBV5-1	TRBJ1-2	CASSLGVHYGYTF	TGCGCCAGCAGCCTAGGGGTACACTATGGCTACACCTTC
.	TRBV6-5	TRBJ2-1	CASSYGVAEQFF	TGTGCCAGCAGTTATGGTGTAGCGGAGCAGTTCTTC
TRBD1	TRBV5-8	TRBJ2-1	CASSFGDRDYNEQFF	TGTGCCAGCAGCTTTGGAGACAGGGACTACAATGAGCAGTTCTTC
TRBD1	TRBV4-1	TRBJ2-7	CASSQDSTGQGAYEQYF	TGCGCCAGCAGCCAAGATTCAACCGGACAGGGGGCCTACGAGCAGTACTTC
.	TRBV19	TRBJ2-3	CASSRLGEGGTDTQYF	TGTGCCAGTAGCCGGCTCGGTGAGGGAGGTACAGATACGCAGTATTTT
.	TRBV18	TRBJ1-2	CASSVDSLRAYTF	TGTGCCAGCTCCGTAGACAGCCTTAGAGCCTACACCTTC
TRBD1	TRBV15	TRBJ1-4	CATSRDLVRGNEKLFF	TGTGCCACCAGCAGAGATCTGGTCAGGGGGAATGAAAAACTGTTTTTT
.	TRBV9	TRBJ1-1	CASSATPRGGPTEAFF	TGTGCCAGCAGCGCCACTCCGCGGGGGGGCCCGACTGAAGCTTTCTTT
TRBD1	TRBV5-6	TRBJ1-5	CASSLRDRYHQPQHF	TGTGCCAGCAGCTTGAGGGACAGGTATCATCAGCCCCAGCATTTT
.	TRBV30	TRBJ1-1	CAWSLDKGGGNTEAFF	TGTGCCTGGAGTCTCGATAAAGGGGGTGGGAACACTGAAGCTTTCTTT
.	TRBV5-1	TRBJ2-7	CASSVGPHEQYF	TGCGCCAGCAGCGTTGGGCCGCACGAGCAGTACTTC
TRBD1	TRBV7-8	TRBJ1-5	CASSSTGTGVNQPQHF	TGTGCCAGCAGCTCTACCGGGACAGGGGTTAATCAGCCCCAGCATTTT
TRBD1	TRBV11-1	TRBJ2-5	CASSLHRGTETQYF	TGTGCCAGCAGCCTCCACAGGGGCACAGAGACCCAGTACTTC
.	TRBV4-2	TRBJ1-1	CASSQGGEQEAFF	TGTGCCAGCAGCCAAGGGGGGGAGCAAGAAGCTTTCTTT
TRBD2	TRBV6-6	TRBJ2-7	CASRLTSGSRYEQYF	TGTGCCAGCAGGTTAACTAGCGGGAGTCGGTACGAGCAGTACTTC
.	TRBV30	TRBJ2-5	CAWKPLDSLQETQYF	TGTGCCTGGAAACCCCTCGACAGCCTGCAAGAGACCCAGTACTTC
TRBD1	TRBV6-5	TRBJ2-7	CASRWTGNPYEQYF	TGTGCCAGCAGGTGGACAGGGAACCCCTACGAGCAGTACTTC
.	TRBV10-1	TRBJ2-1	CASSERLLYNEQFF	TGCGCCAGCAGTGAGCGTCTCCTCTACAATGAGCAGTTCTTC
TRBD1	TRBV11-2	TRBJ2-1	CASSFADRASNEQFF	TGTGCCAGCAGCTTCGCCGACAGGGCGTCGAATGAGCAGTTCTTC
TRBD1	TRBV7-9	TRBJ1-2	CASSFTWTGGGYTF	TGTGCCAGCAGCTTCACCTGGACAGGGGGCGGCTACACCTTC
TRBD1	TRBV27	TRBJ2-7	CASSHQGAGGSYEQYF	TGTGCCAGCAGTCATCAGGGGGCGGGTGGGTCCTACGAGCAGTACTTC
.	TRBV27	TRBJ2-3	CASSSGPGLGGDTQYF	TGTGCCAGCAGCTCAGGGCCCGGACTTGGAGGGGATACGCAGTATTTT
.	TRBV4-2	TRBJ1-1	CATGGARNTEAFF	TGTGCCACTGGAGGGGCTCGGAACACTGAAGCTTTCTTT
.	TRBV13	TRBJ2-5	CASSLNLPGGTQYF	TGTGCCAGCAGCTTAAACCTCCCCGGTGGGACCCAGTACTTC
.	TRBV5-5	TRBJ2-4	CASSLGYRVSAKNIQYF	TGTGCCAGCAGCTTGGGTTACAGGGTTTCAGCCAAAAACATTCAGTACTTC
TRBD1	TRBV5-1	TRBJ2-5	CASSLVGQGRETQYF	TGCGCCAGCAGCTTGGTGGGACAGGGCCGGGAGACCCAGTACTTC
.	TRBV28	TRBJ1-4	CASKVRWNEKLFF	TGTGCCAGCAAGGTCAGGTGGAATGAAAAACTGTTTTTT
TRBD2	TRBV28	TRBJ2-7	CASSLEAGGFYEQYF	TGTGCCAGCAGTTTAGAAGCGGGGGGGTTCTACGAGCAGTACTTC
TRBD1	TRBV25-1	TRBJ1-2	CASSDVDRGDYGYTF	TGTGCCAGCAGTGACGTGGACAGGGGAGACTATGGCTACACCTTC
TRBD2	TRBV9	TRBJ2-7	CASSVGGGLAGHEQYF	TGTGCCAGCAGCGTAGGAGGGGGACTAGCGGGTCACGAGCAGTACTTC
.	TRBV7-6	TRBJ2-7	CASSLGGSTYEQYF	TGTGCCAGCAGCTTAGGAGGCTCGACCTACGAGCAGTACTTC